This TCR beta chain was observed in a study of post-analysis software for immune sequencing data. At the level of the study: Included among the disease courses, which were recorded for the cohort, were relapsing-remitting, secondary progressive and progressive-relapsing multiple sclerosis.

The authors incorporated unique molecular identifiers into the TCR beta cDNA libraries. Input of 1 to 10 million T cells yielded around 500,000 cDNA molecules. TCRdb called the PCR reads again in MiXCR, with one record for every CDR3 protein. Of about 540,000 distinct CDR3 sequences in the sample, 30% to 40% were seen once. Notes on the study in general: Multiple sclerosis patients had significantly lower normalized Chao1 diversity than controls. Under F measure analysis, samples from one preparation batch co-clustered strongly.

This clonotype showed up just a few times. Its antigen is still unknown. The material sequenced was blood. The receptor comes from a girl younger than 18 with multiple sclerosis.

The DNA of the CDR3 is TGTGCCAGCTCCCGAGGACAGTCGACCCCAGGTGGGCAGTACTTC. It codes for CASSRGQSTPGGQYF. The chain carries TRBV6-2 or TRBV6-3 and TRBJ2-5, with TRBD1 as a possible D gene (6 bases). V was trimmed by 8 bases and J by 11 bases, leaving 27 bases between them. The germline CDR1 and CDR2 sequences are MNHEY and SVGEGT. The CDR3 covers 15 residues.